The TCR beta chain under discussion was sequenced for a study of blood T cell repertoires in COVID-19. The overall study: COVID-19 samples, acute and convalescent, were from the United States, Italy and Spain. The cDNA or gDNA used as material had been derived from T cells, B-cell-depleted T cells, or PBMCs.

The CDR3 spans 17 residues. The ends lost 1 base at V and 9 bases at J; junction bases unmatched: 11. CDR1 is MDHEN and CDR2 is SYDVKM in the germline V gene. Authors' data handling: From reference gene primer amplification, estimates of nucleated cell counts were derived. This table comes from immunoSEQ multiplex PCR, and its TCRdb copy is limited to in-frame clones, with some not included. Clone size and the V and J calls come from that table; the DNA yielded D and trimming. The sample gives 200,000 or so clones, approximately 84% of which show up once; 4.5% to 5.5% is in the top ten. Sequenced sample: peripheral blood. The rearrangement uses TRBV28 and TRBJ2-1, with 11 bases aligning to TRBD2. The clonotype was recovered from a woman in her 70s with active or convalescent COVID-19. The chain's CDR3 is CASSLSGLVAGGREQFF. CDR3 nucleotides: TGTGCCAGCAGTTTATCGGGGTTGGTAGCGGGAGGGCGTGAGCAGTTCTTC.